This paragraph reports one T cell receptor (beta chain). What it binds is not known. The data derive from a study of liver allograft versus peripheral blood T cells. Study context: Within transplanted livers, the T cell receptor repertoires were examined and compared against the repertoires present in the peripheral blood of liver transplant recipients.

Each CDR3 protein gets one entry after TCRdb re-called the reads with MiXCR. The table has 2,500 to 3,000 distinct CDR3 sequences, about 20% seen once. Study-level findings and limits: Intragraft T cell receptor repertoires of liver allografts were reportedly distinct from those in peripheral blood.

Trimming stripped 0 bases from V and 1 base from J, with 9 bases between. The CDR3 is made up of 15 amino acids. Germline V CDR1 and CDR2: MGHRA, YSYEKL. The V call is TRBV4-1, the J call TRBJ2-5, with D perhaps given as TRBD1 or TRBD2 (5 bases each). The sequence was obtained from a human patient who had a liver transplant. The graft donor may have given rise to some T cells. The CDR3 reads CASSQEWGSQETQYF. As DNA, the CDR3 is TGCGCCAGCAGCCAAGAATGGGGGAGCCAAGAGACCCAGTACTTC.